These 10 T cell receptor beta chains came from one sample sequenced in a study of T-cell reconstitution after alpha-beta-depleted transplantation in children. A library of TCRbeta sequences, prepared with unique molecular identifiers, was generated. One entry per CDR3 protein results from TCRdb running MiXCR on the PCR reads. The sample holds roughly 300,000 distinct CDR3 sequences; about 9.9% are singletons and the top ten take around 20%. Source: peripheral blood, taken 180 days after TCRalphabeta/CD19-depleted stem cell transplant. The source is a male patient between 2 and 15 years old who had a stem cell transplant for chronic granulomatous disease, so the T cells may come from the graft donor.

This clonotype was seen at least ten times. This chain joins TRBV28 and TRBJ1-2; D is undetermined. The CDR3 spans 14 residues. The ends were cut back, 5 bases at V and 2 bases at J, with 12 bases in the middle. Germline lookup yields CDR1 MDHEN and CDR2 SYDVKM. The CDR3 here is CASSPDGENYGYTF. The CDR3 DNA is TGTGCCAGCAGTCCGGACGGGGAAAACTATGGCTACACCTTC.

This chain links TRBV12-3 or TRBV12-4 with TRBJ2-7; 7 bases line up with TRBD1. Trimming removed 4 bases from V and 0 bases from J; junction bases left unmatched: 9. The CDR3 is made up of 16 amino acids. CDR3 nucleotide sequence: TGTGCCAGCAGTTCTGACCGTCGACAGGGCTCCTACGAGCAGTACTTC. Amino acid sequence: CASSSDRRQGSYEQYF.

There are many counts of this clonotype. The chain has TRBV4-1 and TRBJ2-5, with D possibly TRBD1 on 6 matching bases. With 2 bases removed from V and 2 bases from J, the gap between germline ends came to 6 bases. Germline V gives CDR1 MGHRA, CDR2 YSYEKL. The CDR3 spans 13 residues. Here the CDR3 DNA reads TGCGCCAGCAGCCAAAGGGGGCAAGAGACCCAGTACTTC. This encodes CASSQRGQETQYF.

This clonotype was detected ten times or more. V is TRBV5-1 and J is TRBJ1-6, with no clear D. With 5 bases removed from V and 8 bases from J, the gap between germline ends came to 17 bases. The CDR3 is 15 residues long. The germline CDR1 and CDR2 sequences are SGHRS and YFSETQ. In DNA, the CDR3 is TGCGCCAGCAGGGCGATTACCAAGTCCGATTCACCCCTCCACTTT. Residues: CASRAITKSDSPLHF.

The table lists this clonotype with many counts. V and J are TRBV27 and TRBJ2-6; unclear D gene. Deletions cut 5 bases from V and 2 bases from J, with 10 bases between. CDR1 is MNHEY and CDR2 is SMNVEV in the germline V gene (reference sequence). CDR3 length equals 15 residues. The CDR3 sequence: CASSPYSAGANVLTF. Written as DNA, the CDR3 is TGTGCCAGCAGTCCTTATAGTGCTGGGGCCAACGTCCTGACTTTC.

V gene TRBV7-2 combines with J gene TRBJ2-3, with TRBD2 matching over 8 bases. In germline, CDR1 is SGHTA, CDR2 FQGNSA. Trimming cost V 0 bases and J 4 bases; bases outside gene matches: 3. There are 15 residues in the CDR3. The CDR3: CASSLAGLVPDTQYF. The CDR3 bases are TGTGCCAGCAGCTTAGCGGGACTAGTCCCAGATACGCAGTATTTT.

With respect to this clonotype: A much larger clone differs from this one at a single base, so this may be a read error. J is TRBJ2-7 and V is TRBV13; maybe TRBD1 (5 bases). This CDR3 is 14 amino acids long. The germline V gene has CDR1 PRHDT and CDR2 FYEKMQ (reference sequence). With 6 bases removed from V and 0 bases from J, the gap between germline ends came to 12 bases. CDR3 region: CASSRQSLSYEQYF. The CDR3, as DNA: TGTGCCAGCAGTAGACAGTCTCTCTCCTACGAGCAGTACTTC.

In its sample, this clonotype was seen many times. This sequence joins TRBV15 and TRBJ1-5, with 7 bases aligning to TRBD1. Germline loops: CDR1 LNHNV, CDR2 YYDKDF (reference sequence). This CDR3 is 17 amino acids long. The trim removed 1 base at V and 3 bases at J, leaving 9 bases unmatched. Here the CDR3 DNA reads TGTGCCACCAGCAGAGGTTATGGGACAGACTCCAATCAGCCCCAGCATTTT. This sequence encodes CATSRGYGTDSNQPQHF.

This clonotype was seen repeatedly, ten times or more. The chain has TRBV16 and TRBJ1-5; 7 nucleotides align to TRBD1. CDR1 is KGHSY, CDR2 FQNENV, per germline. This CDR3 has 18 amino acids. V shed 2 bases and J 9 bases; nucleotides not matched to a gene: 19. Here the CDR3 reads CASSQNRRGHPGGSPQHF. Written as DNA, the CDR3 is TGTGCCAGCAGCCAAAATCGAAGGGGCCACCCAGGGGGATCGCCCCAGCATTTT. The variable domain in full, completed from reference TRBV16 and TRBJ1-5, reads GEEVAQTPKHLVRGEGQKAKLYCAPIKGHSYVFWYQQVLKNEFKFLISFQNENVFDETGMPKERFSAKCLPNSPCSLEIQATKLEDSAVYFCASSQNRRGHPGGSPQHFGDGTRLSIL.

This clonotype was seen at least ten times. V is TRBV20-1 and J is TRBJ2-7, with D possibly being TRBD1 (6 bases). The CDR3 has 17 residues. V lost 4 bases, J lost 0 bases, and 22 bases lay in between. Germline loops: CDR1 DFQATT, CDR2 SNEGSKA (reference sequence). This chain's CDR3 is CSATGPGQGLISYEQYF. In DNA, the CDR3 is TGCAGTGCTACGGGGCCGGGACAAGGGTTGATCTCCTACGAGCAGTACTTC.